The rows below give T cell receptor beta chains drawn from one sample of a study of OX40 agonist ivuxolimab in advanced cancers. Sequencing used immunoSEQ multiplex PCR; TCRdb keeps in-frame clones, though not all of them. The repertoire holds 39,000 or so clones, with 80% to 95% as singletons. The specimen comprised CD4+ or CD8+ T cells sorted from blood, sampled in a trial of the OX40 agonist ivuxolimab. The receptors come from an adult with an advanced solid tumor such as melanoma, head and neck, liver or kidney cancer. The CDR3 runs from the conserved cysteine through the conserved F or W. D genes are given only for firm matches. Not every row has a clone size; where given, it reads once, few, many or a size class.

TRBJ2-7,TRBV5-1,-,TRBD2,TGCGCCAGCAGCCCCTATACTACAGGGGGGAGGACTAGCGGGAAACCCACGCAGTACTTC,CASSPYTTGGRTSGKPTQYF
TRBJ2-3,TRBV4-2,-,TRBD2,TGTGCCAGCTACGGGGCTAGCGGGAGCGGGGGCACAGATACGCAGTATTTT,CASYGASGSGGTDTQYF
TRBJ2-5,TRBV13,-,-,TGTGCCAGCAGCTACTTGACAGGCCGGGGGACCCAGTACTTC,CASSYLTGRGTQYF
TRBJ2-5,TRBV10-3,-,-,TGTGCCATCAGGGAAGGAATGGGAGAGACCCAGTACTTC,CAIREGMGETQYF
TRBJ1-2,TRBV7-9,-,-,TGTGCCAGCACCCCCTCGGGAAGGGCTAACTATGGCTACACCTTC,CASTPSGRANYGYTF
TRBJ2-5,TRBV7-9,-,-,TGTGCCAGCAGCTTACTCAGGACGAAAGAGACCCAGTACTTC,CASSLLRTKETQYF
TRBJ2-7,TRBV28,-,-,TGTGCCAGCAGTTCCAGGGGTCGGAGATCCTACGAGCAGTACTTC,CASSSRGRRSYEQYF
TRBJ2-7,TRBV6-6,-,-,TGTGCCAGCACCCCGACAGACTCCTACGAGCAGTACTTC,CASTPTDSYEQYF
TRBJ2-7,TRBV2,once,TRBD2,TGTGCCAGCAGTCAAAAACTAGCGGGGTCCTACGAGCAGTACTTC,CASSQKLAGSYEQYF
TRBJ2-6,TRBV1,few,-,TGCACCAGCAGCCAAGCTCCCGACAGGGTGAGCTCTGGGGCCAACGTCCTGACTTTC,CTSSQAPDRVSSGANVLTF
TRBJ2-7,TRBV28,-,-,TGTGCCAGCAGTCCGCCGGGGCCGCCCGCCGAGCAGTACTTC,CASSPPGPPAEQYF
TRBJ2-2,TRBV7-9,once,TRBD1,TGTGCCAGCAGCTTTCCGGGACAGGGTTTGAGAGGAGATGCCGGGGAGCTGTTTTTT,CASSFPGQGLRGDAGELFF
TRBJ2-2,TRBV11-3,-,-,TGTGCCAGCAGCTCACGGGACTCCCCGGGCACCGGGGAGCTGTTTTTT,CASSSRDSPGTGELFF
TRBJ2-2,TRBV9,-,TRBD1,TGTGCCAGCAGCGTAGGGACAGGGGGCACCGGGGAGCTGTTTTTT,CASSVGTGGTGELFF
TRBJ1-1,TRBV28,-,TRBD1,TGTGCCAGCAGTCGGACAGGGGAGGTCAACACTGAAGCTTTCTTT,CASSRTGEVNTEAFF